This TCR beta chain was captured by sequencing in a study of PD-L1 blockade in urothelial cancer. Overall study: Males with bladder-origin urothelial cancer made up about 90% of the roughly 29 patients.

V was clipped by 9 bases and J by 0 bases; unmatched bases: 3. Looked up from germline, CDR1 is MDHEN and CDR2 is SYDVKM. The CDR3 covers 13 residues. A word on this clone: The antigen is not known.

Regarding the study as a whole: Pretreatment blood TCR clonality under the median forecast improved survival.

Time point defined: pretreatment peripheral blood. Using immunoSEQ multiplex PCR, the repertoire was profiled, and TCRdb retains in-frame clones only, with some absent. The sample shows roughly 47,000 clones, 75% to 85% of them seen only once. This receptor was obtained from a man aged 65-85 years with urothelial cancer. The gene calls are TRBV28 and TRBJ2-7, with TRBD1 matching over 9 bases. Sequencing was performed on PBMCs, taken around atezolizumab (anti-PD-L1) treatment. CDR3 sequence: CASTGGASYEQYF. The CDR3, as DNA: TGTGCCAGTACAGGGGGCGCCTCCTACGAGCAGTACTTC.